This TCR beta chain was found in a study of blood T cell repertoires in COVID-19. Overall study context: The study drew acute and convalescent COVID-19 samples from the United States, Italy and Spain.

CDR1 is SEHNR and CDR2 is FQNEAQ in the germline V gene (reference sequence). Trimming removed 1 base at V and 10 bases at J, with 20 bases between. This CDR3 comprises 17 residues. Source study methods: Reference gene primers were amplified, and this amplification served to estimate nucleated cell counts. Sequenced by immunoSEQ multiplex PCR; TCRdb stores in-frame clones only, minus some. V and J calls and clone size are those listed in that table; D and trimming were worked out from the DNA. The sample comprises hundreds of thousands of clones, approximately 90% of which are singletons, and less than 3.5% rests with the top ten.

Sequenced sample: peripheral blood. This clonotype was sampled from a young woman who had recovered from COVID-19. This chain links TRBV7-9 with TRBJ1-6; D remains unclear. Written as DNA, the CDR3 is TGTGCCAGCAGCTTAGACGTTGGGCAATTGGGCCACTCACCCCTCCACTTT. This translates into CASSLDVGQLGHSPLHF.